These 16 T cell receptor beta chains share one sample of origin, sequenced in a study of blood T cell repertoires in COVID-19. The repertoire was sequenced with immunoSEQ multiplex PCR; TCRdb's copy has only in-frame clones and lacks some. The sample includes under 350,000 clones, 89% of them seen just once. Sequencing used peripheral blood. Receptors were obtained from a man aged 45-60 years with acute or convalescent COVID-19.

This clone was detected only once. This chain links TRBV6-5 with TRBJ2-1, with D perhaps matching TRBD1 (5 bases). Trimming stripped 0 bases from V and 0 bases from J, with 6 bases between. Germline V gives CDR1 MNHEY, CDR2 SVGAGI. The CDR3 consists of 15 residues. CDR3: CASSYSGVSYNEQFF. CDR3 in DNA: TGTGCCAGCAGTTACTCAGGGGTCTCCTACAATGAGCAGTTCTTC.

CDR3 nucleotides: TGCGCCAGCAGTGAGTCAGGGGGCACTGAAGCTTTCTTT. Protein: CASSESGGTEAFF. This chain joins TRBV10-1 and TRBJ1-1; D perhaps matches TRBD1 (6 bases). Germline V gene lookup returns CDR1 WNHNN and CDR2 SYGVQD (reference sequence). Trimming shortened V by 0 bases and J by 4 bases, and 6 bases separated the two germline ends. The CDR3 length is 13 residues.

The chain couples TRBV5-6 to TRBJ1-2, with TRBD1 matching 8 bases. V shed 1 base, J shed 7 bases, and the junction held 6 bases outside the gene matches. This CDR3 comprises 14 residues. Germline V gene lookup returns CDR1 SGHDT and CDR2 YYEEEE. Written as DNA, the CDR3 is TGTGCCAGCAGCTTGTCTCAGGGGGCGGGTGGCTACACCTTC. Protein: CASSLSQGAGGYTF.

The CDR3 spells CASGSGGDWIQETQYF. DNA of the CDR3: TGTGCTAGTGGTTCCGGCGGGGACTGGATCCAAGAGACCCAGTACTTC. The chain recombines TRBV12-5 with TRBJ2-5; D might be TRBD2 (6 bases). The germline gives CDR1 LGHNT, CDR2 FRNRAP. This CDR3 is 16 amino acids long. Trimming pared 4 bases from V and 1 base from J, leaving 16 bases between.

V usage is TRBV3-1 (or the pseudogene TRBV3-2) and J usage is TRBJ2-1; 9 nucleotides align to TRBD2. With V trimmed by 2 bases and J by 9 bases, 11 bases remained unmatched. This CDR3 contains 16 residues. Looked up from germline, CDR1 is LGHDT and CDR2 is YNNKEL (reference sequence). The CDR3 protein is CASSQMVAGDGGEQFF. In DNA form, the CDR3 reads TGTGCCAGCAGCCAAATGGTAGCGGGGGACGGGGGTGAGCAGTTCTTC.

The chain combines TRBV29-1 with TRBJ1-2, with a tentative D call TRBD1 (5 bases). Trimming removed 7 bases at V and 3 bases at J, with 9 bases between. CDR1 and CDR2 (germline): SQVTM, ANQGSEA. The CDR3 is 11 residues long. CDR3 sequence: CSARVDYGYTF. DNA of the CDR3: TGCAGCGCCAGGGTTGACTATGGCTACACCTTC.

The V gene is TRBV6-4, the J gene TRBJ1-6, with D possibly being TRBD1 (5 bases). Looked up from germline, CDR1 is MRHNA and CDR2 is SNTAGT. V gave up 6 bases and J gave up 8 bases, with 11 bases separating them. This CDR3 is 13 amino acids long. The CDR3 nucleotides are TGTGCCAGCAGCCCGGGGGGGGATTCACCCCTCCACTTT. Its translation is CASSPGGDSPLHF.

The chain has TRBV19 and TRBJ2-5; TRBD1 aligns across 8 bases. The germline CDR1 and CDR2 sequences are LNHDA and SQIVND (reference sequence). V lost 1 base and J lost 4; bases outside the gene matches: 8. The CDR3 has 16 amino acids. CDR3 bases: TGTGCCAGTAGTATAGGTCCCCGGACAGGGAGAGAGACCCAGTACTTC. As protein: CASSIGPRTGRETQYF.

The chain links TRBV7-8 to TRBJ1-1, with a possible D match to TRBD1 (6 bases). CDR1 SGHVS and CDR2 FQNEAQ come from the germline V gene. V lost 7 bases and J lost 0, with 15 bases in between. This CDR3 contains 15 residues. CDR3 sequence (DNA): TGTGCCAGCACCCTTGAGGGGGTTCTGAACACTGAAGCTTTCTTT. Translation: CASTLEGVLNTEAFF.

The rearrangement joins TRBV5-1 to TRBJ2-1; tentative D call: TRBD1 (6 bases). The CDR3 consists of 14 residues. V lost 4 bases to trimming and J lost 2 bases, with 10 bases between them. Germline V gene data show CDR1 as SGHRS and CDR2 as YFSETQ. CDR3 DNA sequence: TGCGCCAGCAGCGGCGGACAGACCTACAATGAGCAGTTCTTC. Amino acids: CASSGGQTYNEQFF. Supplemented by reference TRBV5-1 and TRBJ2-1, the full variable domain reads KAGVTQTPRYLIKTRGQQVTLSCSPISGHRSVSWYQQTPGQGLQFLFEYFSETQRNKGNFPGRFSGRQFSNSRSEMNVSTLELGDSALYLCASSGGQTYNEQFFGPGTRLTVL.

The genes are TRBV7-3 and TRBJ1-1, with 8 bases aligning to TRBD1. V lost 1 base and J lost 1; bases outside the gene matches: 5. The CDR3 covers 16 residues. Germline V gives CDR1 SGHTA, CDR2 FQGTGA. CDR3 sequence reads: CASSLIGGTGNTEAFF. CDR3 DNA sequence: TGTGCCAGCAGCTTAATCGGGGGGACAGGGAACACTGAAGCTTTCTTT. The complete variable domain, with remaining parts taken from reference TRBV7-3 and TRBJ1-1, reads GAGVSQTPSNKVTEKGKYVELRCDPISGHTALYWYRQSLGQGPEFLIYFQGTGAADDSGLPNDRFFAVRPEGSVSTLKIQRTERGDSAVYLCASSLIGGTGNTEAFFGQGTRLTVV.

This clone turned up a few times. This rearrangement joins TRBV4-2 to TRBJ1-6; D perhaps matches TRBD1 (6 bases). Deletions cut 4 bases from V and 8 bases from J, with 12 bases between. Germline CDR1 is LGHNA and CDR2 is YNFKEQ. CDR3 length equals 14 residues. The CDR3 protein is CASSRGTKDSPLHF. The CDR3, as DNA: TGTGCCAGCAGCCGGGGGACAAAGGATTCACCCCTCCACTTT.

The CDR3 here is CASSDRPGTGAYEQYF. The CDR3, as DNA: TGTGCCAGCAGCGATAGACCCGGGACAGGGGCCTACGAGCAGTACTTC. This rearrangement joins TRBV2 to TRBJ2-7; 10 bases line up with TRBD1. V lost 6 bases and J lost 2; bases outside the gene matches: 10. This CDR3 contains 16 residues. CDR1 and CDR2 from the germline V gene are SNHLY and FYNNEI.

The genes are TRBV29-1 and TRBJ1-4, with D unresolved. Between the trimmed V and J ends, which lost 5 bases and 5 bases, there was a span of 12 bases. The CDR3 is 13 amino acids. Germline V lookup: CDR1 SQVTM, CDR2 ANQGSEA. CDR3 DNA sequence: TGCAGCGTTTATAGTCGGAGCAATGAAAAACTGTTTTTT. Protein product: CSVYSRSNEKLFF.

The V and J genes are TRBV27 and TRBJ1-5; maybe TRBD1 (5 bases). CDR3 length: 15 residues. The V gene's germline CDR1 is MNHEY and CDR2 SMNVEV (reference sequence). V was cut by 5 bases and J by 7 bases, with 18 bases left in between. As DNA, the CDR3 is TGTGCCAGCAGTCCTGACAGTCCCATTGGGCAGCCCCAGCATTTT. As protein: CASSPDSPIGQPQHF.

Written as DNA, the CDR3 is TGTGCCAGCAGCGTCGCCCCCGGACAGCTTAATGAAAAACTGTTTTTT. Its translation: CASSVAPGQLNEKLFF. The chain joins TRBV9 to TRBJ1-4; tentative D call: TRBD1 (6 bases). The germline V gene has CDR1 SGDLS and CDR2 YYNGEE. The germline V and J ends were trimmed by 2 bases and 4 bases, with 15 bases remaining between them. The CDR3 is 16 residues long.